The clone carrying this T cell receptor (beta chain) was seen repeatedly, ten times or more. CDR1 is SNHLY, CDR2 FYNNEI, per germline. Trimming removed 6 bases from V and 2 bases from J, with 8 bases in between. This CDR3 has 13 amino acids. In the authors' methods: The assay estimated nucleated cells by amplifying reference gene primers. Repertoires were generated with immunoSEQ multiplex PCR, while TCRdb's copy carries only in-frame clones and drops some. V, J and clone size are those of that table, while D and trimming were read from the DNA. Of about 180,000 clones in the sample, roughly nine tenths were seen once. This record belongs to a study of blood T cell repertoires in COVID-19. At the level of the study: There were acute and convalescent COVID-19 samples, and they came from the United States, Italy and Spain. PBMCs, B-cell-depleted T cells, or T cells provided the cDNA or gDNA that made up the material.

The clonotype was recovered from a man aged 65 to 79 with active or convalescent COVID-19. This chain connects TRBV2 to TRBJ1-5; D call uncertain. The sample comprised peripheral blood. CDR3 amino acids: CASSPRGNQPQHF. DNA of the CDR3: TGTGCCAGCAGCCCTCGGGGCAATCAGCCCCAGCATTTT.